The clone carrying this T cell receptor beta chain was observed many times. These data originate in a study of shared clonotypes between healthy human individuals. The length of the CDR3 is 15 residues. The germline gives CDR1 SGHTA, CDR2 FQGTGA. The germline V and J ends were trimmed by 1 base and 4 bases, with 12 bases remaining between them. Repertoires were generated with immunoSEQ multiplex PCR, while TCRdb's copy carries only in-frame clones and drops some. The sample has approximately 720,000 clones, around 72% seen once. The source of this sequence is a woman in her twenties or thirties in good health. The chain combines TRBV7-3 with TRBJ2-3; D unclear. The sample comprised memory CD4+ T cells sorted from blood. Subset described: CD45RA-negative fraction. CDR3 sequence (DNA): TGTGCCAGCAGCTTAAACGGGCGGCTAGCAGATACGCAGTATTTT. This sequence encodes CASSLNGRLADTQYF.